Each of the 26 T cell receptor beta chains below was sequenced from the same sample in a study of metastatic and nonmetastatic thyroid tumors (dated by TCRdb to the early 2020s). None of the patients had been given any treatment before thyroid surgery. The library came from PCR. Sequencing instrument: Illumina HiSeq 4000. Clones were called with MiXCR by TCRdb after fastp trimmed the public reads at Q25, and only in-frame beta chains were retained. The sample table records about 35,000 clones; around a fifth of these occur just once. The top ten constitute around 19% of the sample. Sequencing was done on a sample of blood. The receptor set was obtained from a female donor with papillary thyroid cancer or a benign thyroid nodule (not recorded which). Some clones in this sample may be carry-over from other donors' samples.

Notes on this clone: This sequence may be a read error, since a much larger clone differs from it by one base. The V and J genes are TRBV4-1 and TRBJ2-1, with D possibly matching TRBD2 (5 bases). The germline V gene encodes CDR1 MGHRA and CDR2 YSYEKL. The CDR3 loop spans 16 amino acids. Trimming left V 0 bases short and J 8 bases short, with 17 bases between. This chain's CDR3 is CASSQDYPAESHEQFF. The DNA of the CDR3 is TGCGCCAGCAGCCAAGATTATCCAGCGGAGTCCCATGAGCAGTTCTTC.

In the case of this clone: Mismatch with germline at one junction end may stem from a read error. The V gene is TRBV6-5, the J gene TRBJ2-1; no clear D. CDR1 is MNHEY and CDR2 is SVGAGI in the germline V gene. This CDR3 region has 13 residues. This CDR3 is CASSDSSYNEQFF. CDR3 DNA: TGTGCCAGCAGTGACTCTTCTTACAATGAGCAGTTCTTC.

The V gene is TRBV4-1, the J gene TRBJ1-5; possibly TRBD1 for D (5 bases). The CDR3 runs to 19 residues. With 0 bases removed from V and 0 bases from J, the gap between germline ends came to 18 bases. Germline values: CDR1 MGHRA, CDR2 YSYEKL. DNA for the CDR3: TGCGCCAGCAGCCAAGATCTGGGCGGGACGGTAAATAGCAATCAGCCCCAGCATTTT. It translates to CASSQDLGGTVNSNQPQHF.

This clone was counted at least ten times. The chain employs TRBV20-1 and TRBJ2-1; TRBD1 is a possible D gene (5 bases). CDR3 length: 13 amino acids. Germline V gene sequence: CDR1 DFQATT, CDR2 SNEGSKA (reference sequence). The V end was cut by 4 bases, the J end by 6 bases, with 13 bases between. The CDR3 DNA reads TGCAGTGCTAAGGCAGGGCGTAGCAATGAGCAGTTCTTC. It is translated as CSAKAGRSNEQFF.

This clone was seen only once. The junction and the germline gene differ at one end; a read error may be behind it. V is TRBV11-3 and J is TRBJ2-3; possible D gene TRBD2, 6 bases. The CDR3 is 14 residues long. Per germline, CDR1 SGHNT and CDR2 YENEEA. The CDR3 sequence: CASAEEGNTHTQYF. DNA for the CDR3: TGTGCCAGCGCGGAGGAGGGGAACACACATACGCAGTATTTT.

The chain uses TRBV30 and TRBJ2-3; 7 nucleotides line up with TRBD2. Germline V lookup: CDR1 GTSNPN, CDR2 SVGIG (reference sequence). The junction had 5 bases not matched to a gene; V was cut back by 4 bases and J by 1 base. The CDR3 extends over 14 amino acids. The CDR3 sequence is CAWKRSGGTDTQYF. The CDR3, as DNA: TGTGCCTGGAAACGAAGCGGGGGCACAGATACGCAGTATTTT.

By its share, this clone is large. The CDR3 nucleotides read TGTGCCAGCAGTTCCGGGACAGACGCCTACGAGCAGTACTTC. It encodes CASSSGTDAYEQYF. This rearrangement joins TRBV27 to TRBJ2-7, with TRBD1 matching 7 bases. The junction had 5 bases not matched to a gene; V was cut back by 4 bases and J by 2 bases. The CDR3 extends over 14 amino acids. The germline CDR1 and CDR2 sequences are MNHEY and SMNVEV (reference sequence).

The chain recombines TRBV5-1 with TRBJ2-7; unclear D gene. The germline gives CDR1 SGHRS, CDR2 YFSETQ. V lost 2 bases to trimming and J lost 3 bases, with 15 bases between them. The CDR3 covers 15 residues. The CDR3 coding sequence is TGCGCCAGCAGCTTCGCCGTCACGGCGTTCTACGAGCAGTACTTC. Translating it yields CASSFAVTAFYEQYF.

J is TRBJ1-5 and V is TRBV6-1, with no clear D. Trimming cost V 6 bases and J 2 bases, with 5 bases left between them. CDR1 is MNHNS, CDR2 SASEGT, per germline. The CDR3 length is 12 residues. The CDR3 coding sequence is TGTGCCAGCAGGGCAGGCAATCAGCCCCAGCATTTT. It codes for CASRAGNQPQHF.

This clone appeared many times. The chain has TRBV6-1 and TRBJ2-1; 9 bases match TRBD1. The CDR3 runs 13 residues. Germline CDR1 MNHNS, CDR2 SASEGT. J lost 9 bases, V lost 5 bases, and 5 bases had no gene match. The CDR3 is CASSKTGGAEQFF. The CDR3, as DNA: TGTGCCAGCAGTAAAACAGGGGGCGCTGAGCAGTTCTTC.

Concerning this clone itself: A much larger clone lies a single base off, so this may be a read error. This sample also contains other DNA sequences that code for the same CDR3. The chain joins TRBV5-5 to TRBJ2-3, with D possibly matching TRBD2 (5 bases). Germline lookup yields CDR1 SGHKS and CDR2 YYEKEE (reference sequence). The V end was cut by 2 bases, the J end by 6 bases, with 16 bases between. The CDR3 loop spans 15 amino acids. CDR3 in DNA: TGTGCCAGCAGCTTAGGTGGCGCACTAGTCGATACGCAGTATTTT. Translation gives CASSLGGALVDTQYF.

The chain links TRBV7-2 to TRBJ2-7, with 8 nucleotides matching TRBD2. Unmatched junction bases numbered 8, after V lost 6 bases and J lost 4 bases. Germline V lookup: CDR1 SGHTA, CDR2 FQGNSA. The CDR3 is 14 amino acids. The CDR3 bases are TGTGCCAGCAGACCCCGGGCGGGGGGATACGAGCAGTACTTC. Translated: CASRPRAGGYEQYF.

In its sample, this clone ranks as medium-sized. The gene calls are TRBV28 and TRBJ2-1; 9 bases line up with TRBD1. In germline, CDR1 is MDHEN, CDR2 SYDVKM. This CDR3 is 15 amino acids long. V shed 3 bases, J shed 3 bases, and the junction held 3 bases outside the gene matches. The CDR3 here is CASSFGDRDYNEQFF. CDR3 nucleotides: TGTGCCAGCAGTTTCGGGGACAGGGACTACAATGAGCAGTTCTTC.

This clone occurred a few times. The V and J genes are TRBV29-1 and TRBJ2-7; 14 bases match TRBD2. CDR3 size: 17 residues. V was clipped by 7 bases and J by 9 bases; unmatched bases: 20. CDR1 and CDR2 (germline): SQVTM, ANQGSEA. The CDR3 here is CSAFPGLAGEAGNGQYF. CDR3 coding DNA: TGCAGCGCCTTCCCGGGACTAGCGGGAGAGGCTGGAAACGGGCAGTACTTC.

The chain uses TRBV6-1 and TRBJ2-2, with 7 nucleotides matching TRBD1. The V segment lost 9 bases and the J segment 6 bases; nucleotides outside the gene matches: 10. CDR1 is MNHNS and CDR2 is SASEGT in the germline V gene. This CDR3 region has 14 residues. The CDR3 here is CASDELTGSGELFF. In DNA, the CDR3 is TGTGCCAGTGACGAGTTGACAGGGTCCGGGGAGCTGTTTTTT.

There are many counts of this clone. The CDR3 loop is CASRTDGEETQYF. The CDR3 region has the DNA TGTGCCAGCAGAACAGACGGAGAAGAGACCCAGTACTTC. This chain uses TRBV2 with TRBJ2-5; no definite D call. V was pared by 6 bases and J by 3 bases, with 11 bases between. The CDR3 covers 13 residues. Germline V gives CDR1 SNHLY, CDR2 FYNNEI.

This chain connects TRBV7-3 to TRBJ2-1, with TRBD2 matching 11 bases. Germline CDR1 is SGHTA and CDR2 is FQGTGA. Trimming took 5 bases from V and 4 from J; bases not matched to a gene: 7. The CDR3 has 16 residues. The CDR3 DNA is TGTGCCAGCAGCCTTCAACTAGCGGGAGATTACAATGAGCAGTTCTTC. This codes for CASSLQLAGDYNEQFF.

This clone was counted ten times or more. CDR3 loop: CAWSVWTMDTEAFF. The CDR3 DNA is TGTGCCTGGAGTGTATGGACGATGGACACTGAAGCTTTCTTT. The chain employs TRBV30 and TRBJ1-1; D unclear. Germline CDR1 GTSNPN, CDR2 SVGIG (reference sequence). V lost 0 bases to trimming and J lost 3 bases, with 11 bases between them. The CDR3 loop spans 14 amino acids.

This chain links TRBV28 with TRBJ1-1; D possibly corresponds to TRBD1 (6 bases). This CDR3 has 14 residues. V was cut by 8 bases and J by 5 bases, with 18 bases left in between. CDR1 MDHEN and CDR2 SYDVKM come from the germline V gene. DNA of the CDR3: TGTGCCAGCCGAAAAGGACAGTCGAGGACTGAAGCTTTCTTT. Protein: CASRKGQSRTEAFF.

The chain uses TRBV6-2 or TRBV6-3 and TRBJ2-7; no definite D call. The CDR3 extends over 13 amino acids. Germline CDR1 and CDR2: MNHEY and SVGEGT. Trimming stripped 6 bases from V and 5 bases from J, with 14 bases between. The chain's CDR3 is CASSNYKANEQYF. The CDR3 DNA sequence: TGTGCCAGCAGCAATTATAAAGCAAACGAGCAGTACTTC.

This clone was observed at least ten times. The rearrangement joins TRBV11-2 to TRBJ2-7; tentative D call: TRBD1 (5 bases). The CDR3 totals 17 residues. The V gene lost 1 base and the J gene lost 4 bases, with 20 bases spanning the gap. Germline lookup yields CDR1 SGHAT and CDR2 FQNNGV. CDR3 loop: CASSLGSGLAGSYEQYF. The CDR3 DNA reads as TGTGCCAGCAGCTTAGGATCTGGATTGGCAGGGTCGTACGAGCAGTACTTC.

This clone was counted only a few times. Germline and junction disagree at one end, which may indicate a read error. The rearrangement uses TRBV28 and TRBJ2-5; tentatively, D is TRBD2 (5 bases). The CDR3 totals 18 residues. Germline V lookup: CDR1 MDHEN, CDR2 SYDVKM. CDR3 protein: CASSFRFGALSLGETKYF. The CDR3 nucleotides are TGTGCCAGCAGTTTTAGGTTTGGCGCGCTGAGCTTGGGAGAGACCAAGTACTTC.

This clone was observed at least ten times. The chain employs TRBV4-1 and TRBJ1-2, with D tentatively TRBD1 (6 bases). Trimming took 0 bases from V and 5 from J, leaving 16 bases between them. This CDR3 comprises 16 residues. Germline V gives CDR1 MGHRA, CDR2 YSYEKL. As DNA, the CDR3 is TGCGCCAGCAGCCAAGATGTGGGTCAGGGGAGGTATGGCTACACCTTC. Encoded protein: CASSQDVGQGRYGYTF.

This clone was seen repeatedly, ten times or more. The sample has other DNA sequences that encode this CDR3 too. The chain joins TRBV24-1 to TRBJ2-1; weak D call: TRBD2 (5 bases). Germline values: CDR1 KGHDR, CDR2 SFDVKD. The CDR3 length is 17 residues. The ends were cut back, 4 bases at V and 3 bases at J, with 18 bases in the middle. The CDR3 region is CATSDAWAAGNYNEQFF. In DNA, the CDR3 is TGTGCCACCAGTGACGCCTGGGCGGCGGGCAACTACAATGAGCAGTTCTTC.

The chain carries TRBV24-1 and TRBJ2-1; TRBD2 matches at 15 bases. Germline values: CDR1 KGHDR, CDR2 SFDVKD. The ends lost 8 bases at V and 6 bases at J; junction bases unmatched: 7. The CDR3 totals 16 residues. CDR3 amino acids: CATITQGLAGGNEQFF. The CDR3 DNA follows: TGTGCCACCATCACCCAGGGACTAGCGGGAGGCAATGAGCAGTTCTTC.

This clone was seen many times. This chain uses TRBV10-3 with TRBJ2-2; D not resolved. The CDR3 totals 15 residues. Germline-derived CDR1 and CDR2 are ENHRY and SYGVKD. The V and J ends lost 2 bases and 0 bases respectively, with 7 bases between them. The CDR3 protein is CAISEPVSNTGELFF. The CDR3 DNA sequence: TGTGCCATCAGTGAGCCTGTTTCGAACACCGGGGAGCTGTTTTTT.